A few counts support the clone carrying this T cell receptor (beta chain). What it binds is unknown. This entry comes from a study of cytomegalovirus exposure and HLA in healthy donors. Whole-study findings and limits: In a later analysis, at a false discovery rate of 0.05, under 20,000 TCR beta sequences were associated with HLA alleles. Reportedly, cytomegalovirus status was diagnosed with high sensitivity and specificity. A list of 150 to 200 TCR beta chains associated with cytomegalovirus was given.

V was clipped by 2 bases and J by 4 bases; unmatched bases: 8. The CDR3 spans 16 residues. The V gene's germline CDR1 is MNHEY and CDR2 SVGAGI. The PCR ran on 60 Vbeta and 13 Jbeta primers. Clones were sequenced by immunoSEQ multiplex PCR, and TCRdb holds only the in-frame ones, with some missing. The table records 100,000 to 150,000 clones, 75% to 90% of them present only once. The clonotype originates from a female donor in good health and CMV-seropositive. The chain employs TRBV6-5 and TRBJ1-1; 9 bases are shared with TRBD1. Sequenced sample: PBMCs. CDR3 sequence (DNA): TGTGCCAGCAGTTACCCCGGGACAGGGAGAGGCACTGAAGCTTTCTTT. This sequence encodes CASSYPGTGRGTEAFF.